What follows describes a single TCR beta chain. The authors reverse transcribed 0.5 to 1 ug RNA with random hexamers. TCRdb itself ran the immunoSEQ multiplex PCR reads through MiXCR, one entry per CDR3 protein. The table shows about 85,000 distinct CDR3 sequences, with 85% to 95% occurring only once. The source of the sample is a study of CD8 T cells in Susac syndrome. CDR1 and CDR2 (germline): MNHEY, SVGAGI. CDR3 size: 13 residues. The V end lost 4 bases, the J end lost 2 bases, and 6 bases lay between the germline ends. The sample was CD8+ T cells from PBMCs. The V gene is TRBV6-5, the J gene TRBJ1-5, with no clear D. This receptor was identified in a human donor in good health. The CDR3 DNA sequence: TGTGCCAGCAGTTGGAGAGGCAATCAGCCCCAGCATTTT. Residues: CASSWRGNQPQHF.